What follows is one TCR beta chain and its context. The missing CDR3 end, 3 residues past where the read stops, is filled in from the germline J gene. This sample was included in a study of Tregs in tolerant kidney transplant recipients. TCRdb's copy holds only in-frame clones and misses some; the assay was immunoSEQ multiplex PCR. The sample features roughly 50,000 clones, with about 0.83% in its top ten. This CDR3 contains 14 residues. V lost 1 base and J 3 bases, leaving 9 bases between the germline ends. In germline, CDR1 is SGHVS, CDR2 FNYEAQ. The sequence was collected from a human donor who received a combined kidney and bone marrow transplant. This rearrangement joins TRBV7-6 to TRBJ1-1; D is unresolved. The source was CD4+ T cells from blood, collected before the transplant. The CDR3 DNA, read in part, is TGTGCCAGCAGCTTAGTCGGGTTGGACACTGAA. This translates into CASSLVGLDTE. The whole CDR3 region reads CASSLVGLDTEAFF.